This is a list of T cell receptor beta chains from one sample in a study of shared clonotypes between healthy human individuals. Some clones are missing from TCRdb's copy, which holds only in-frame ones; the method was immunoSEQ multiplex PCR. The sample has about 490,000 clones, 79% seen once. What was sequenced was PBMCs. The receptors originated from a woman between 40 and 50 years old in good health. Some clones in this sample may be carry-over from other donors' samples. The CDR3 runs from the conserved cysteine through the conserved F or W. Fields, in order: clone size, J gene, D gene, V gene, CDR3 DNA, CDR3 protein. A D gene is named only where the DNA matches it firmly. Size tells how often a clone was seen (once, few, many) or the class of an expanded clone, and some rows leave it out.

>NA|TRBJ2-2|TRBD2|TRBV18
TGTGCCAGCTCACCAACTAGCGGGAGTCCCGGGGAGCTGTTTTTT
CASSPTSGSPGELFF
>NA|TRBJ2-1|TRBD1|TRBV6-4
TGTGCCAGCAGTAACGGACAGGGAGGTTACAATGAGCAGTTCTTC
CASSNGQGGYNEQFF
>NA|TRBJ2-1|TRBD2|TRBV4-1
TGCGCCAGCAGCCAAGTAAGAACTAGCGGGAATTACAATGAGCAGTTCTTC
CASSQVRTSGNYNEQFF
>NA|TRBJ2-2|NA|TRBV27
TGTGCCAGCAGTTTTAGTTCAGGGTTGTTTTCCGGGGAGCTGTTTTTT
CASSFSSGLFSGELFF
>NA|TRBJ2-5|TRBD2|TRBV27
TGTGCCAGCAGGCCCAGCGGGAGAGGCGAGACCCAGTACTTC
CASRPSGRGETQYF
>NA|TRBJ2-7|TRBD1|TRBV11-2
TGTGCCAGCAGATCCTACAGGGGCCACGAGCAGTACTTC
CASRSYRGHEQYF
>once|TRBJ2-7|NA|TRBV4-2
TGTGCCAGCCACTCCCCTGGGCTTGGGCGGGAAGAGCAGTACTTC
CASHSPGLGREEQYF
>NA|TRBJ1-2|NA|TRBV11-2
TGTGCCAGCAGCTCCATCCGGGGGGCTGGCTACACCTTC
CASSSIRGAGYTF
>once|TRBJ2-7|NA|TRBV14
TGTGCCAGCAGCCAAACCGGTTTATACTCCTACGAGCAGTACTTC
CASSQTGLYSYEQYF
>NA|TRBJ2-1|NA|TRBV30
TGTGCCTGGAGTCCCAATGGACTTCGCTACAATGAGCAGTTCTTC
CAWSPNGLRYNEQFF
>NA|TRBJ2-2|TRBD2|TRBV10-2
TGCGCCAGCAGGGGGACTAGCGGGACGGCCGGGGAGCTGTTTTTT
CASRGTSGTAGELFF